The 16 T cell receptor beta chains in this list originate from one sample, sequenced in a study of blood T cell repertoires in COVID-19. Clones were read by immunoSEQ multiplex PCR, and TCRdb kept only the in-frame ones, dropping some. The sample lists fewer than 200,000 clones, 86% occurring once. The sample was PBMCs or T cells enriched from blood (not recorded which). The source of these receptors is a woman in her thirties or forties in a cohort exposed to, infected with or recovered from COVID-19 (not recorded which).

J is TRBJ2-5 and V is TRBV11-3, with 12 bases lining up with TRBD2. J gave up 1 base and V 7 bases, and 4 bases lay outside the gene matches. The germline V gene encodes CDR1 SGHNT and CDR2 YENEEA. The CDR3 extends over 15 amino acids. CDR3 in DNA: TGTGCCAGCACTGGACTAGCGGGGATCCAAGAGACCCAGTACTTC. Translation gives CASTGLAGIQETQYF.

The rearrangement joins TRBV14 to TRBJ2-1, with 7 bases identical to TRBD2. The CDR3 consists of 15 residues. CDR1 and CDR2 (germline): SGHDN, FVKESK. V gave up 3 bases and J gave up 15 bases; unmatched junction bases: 17. CDR3 sequence (DNA): TGTGCCAGCAGCCATAATCCAGCGGGGCCTCGACCAGCGTTCTTC. Amino acid sequence: CASSHNPAGPRPAFF.

A single count supports this clone. The rearrangement links TRBV5-1 to TRBJ1-1; 11 nucleotides line up with TRBD1. The CDR3 length is 16 residues. CDR1 is SGHRS and CDR2 is YFSETQ in the germline V gene. After removal of 2 bases from V and 6 bases from J, the junction contained 9 bases not matched to a gene. The CDR3 spells CASSFSGTGGFAEAFF. CDR3 coding DNA: TGCGCCAGCAGCTTCTCCGGGACAGGGGGTTTCGCTGAAGCTTTCTTT. The whole variable domain, filled in from reference TRBV5-1 and TRBJ1-1, reads KAGVTQTPRYLIKTRGQQVTLSCSPISGHRSVSWYQQTPGQGLQFLFEYFSETQRNKGNFPGRFSGRQFSNSRSEMNVSTLELGDSALYLCASSFSGTGGFAEAFFGQGTRLTVV.

The J gene is TRBJ2-3, the V gene TRBV12-3 or TRBV12-4; D perhaps matches TRBD2 (5 bases). This CDR3 has 13 residues. Trimming shortened V by 6 bases and J by 6 bases, and 13 bases separated the two germline ends. Here the CDR3 DNA reads TGTGCCAGCAGCATTGCGGGTAGGGATACGCAGTATTTT. Translation: CASSIAGRDTQYF.

J is TRBJ1-1 and V is TRBV4-1; 9 nucleotides agree with TRBD1. CDR3 length: 16 residues. Germline values: CDR1 MGHRA, CDR2 YSYEKL. Germline trimming cut 3 bases from V and 3 bases from J; bases unmatched to any gene: 8. The chain's CDR3 is CASSQPYRGPDTEAFF. The CDR3 DNA is TGCGCCAGCAGCCAGCCCTACAGGGGGCCGGACACTGAAGCTTTCTTT.

The J gene is TRBJ1-1, the V gene TRBV7-6; no clear D. The V and J ends lost 0 bases and 1 base respectively, with 6 bases between them. Germline V gene sequence: CDR1 SGHVS, CDR2 FNYEAQ. This CDR3 has 14 amino acids. The CDR3 region is CASSLAGSNTEAFF. CDR3 coding DNA: TGTGCCAGCAGCTTAGCGGGCTCGAACACTGAAGCTTTCTTT.

V gene TRBV6-5 combines with J gene TRBJ2-7; possibly TRBD2 for D (6 bases). V lost 6 bases, J lost 0 bases, and 12 bases lay in between. The CDR3 contains 14 residues. From germline, CDR1 is MNHEY and CDR2 SVGAGI. The CDR3, as DNA: TGTGCCAGCAGGGGAGCGGGCCTCTCCTACGAGCAGTACTTC. This translates into CASRGAGLSYEQYF.

The rearrangement links TRBV12-5 to TRBJ1-5; D possibly corresponds to TRBD1 (6 bases). CDR3 length equals 16 residues. V was clipped by 3 bases and J by 0 bases, with 12 bases between them. Looked up from germline, CDR1 is LGHNT and CDR2 is FRNRAP. CDR3 DNA sequence: TGTGCTAGTGGTTTCCCACAGGGAATTAGCAATCAGCCCCAGCATTTT. Translated: CASGFPQGISNQPQHF.

The chain couples TRBV28 to TRBJ2-7, with D possibly matching TRBD2 (6 bases). V was pared by 6 bases and J by 2 bases, with 14 bases between. The CDR3 runs 14 residues. CDR1 and CDR2 (germline): MDHEN, SYDVKM. Written as DNA, the CDR3 is TGTGCCAGCAGACTCGGGAGCCCCACCTACGAGCAGTACTTC. It encodes CASRLGSPTYEQYF. The variable domain in full, with the rest retrieved from reference TRBV28 and TRBJ2-7, is DVKVTQSSRYLVKRTGEKVFLECVQDMDHENMFWYRQDPGLGLRLIYFSYDVKMKEKGDIPEGYSVSREKKERFSLILESASTNQTSMYLCASRLGSPTYEQYFGPGTRLTVT.

The chain links TRBV6-5 to TRBJ2-3; D not resolved. Germline V CDR1 and CDR2: MNHEY, SVGAGI. V was shortened by 2 bases and J by 8 bases, with 11 bases between the two germline ends. The CDR3 spans 13 residues. Here the CDR3 reads CASSYLKTGTQYF. Written as DNA, the CDR3 is TGTGCCAGCAGTTACCTCAAAACGGGTACGCAGTATTTT.

Worth noting for this clone: A junction boundary mismatches the germline segment, possibly from a read error. The chain carries TRBV28 and TRBJ2-7, with 9 nucleotides matching TRBD2. Germline loops: CDR1 MDHEN, CDR2 SYDVKM. The CDR3 is 15 residues long. This CDR3 reads CASSRLGTSSHEQYF. The CDR3 nucleotides read TGTGCCAGCTCCCGCCTCGGGACTAGCTCCCACGAGCAGTACTTC.

The genes are TRBV5-1 and TRBJ2-3, with 9 bases fitting TRBD2. CDR1 and CDR2 (germline): SGHRS, YFSETQ. Trimming cost V 4 bases and J 4 bases; bases outside gene matches: 13. CDR3 length: 17 amino acids. The CDR3 DNA is TGCGCCAGCAGCCTTCGATTAGCGGGAGATGACGCAGATACGCAGTATTTT. It encodes CASSLRLAGDDADTQYF.

The gene calls are TRBV5-6 and TRBJ2-7, with TRBD1 matching over 8 bases. Germline CDR1 is SGHDT and CDR2 is YYEEEE. Trimming at V came to 3 bases and at J to 5 bases, leaving 7 bases not matched to a gene. The CDR3 length is 14 residues. CDR3 bases: TGTGCCAGCAGCTACAGGACAGGGCCCCACGAGCAGTACTTC. This encodes CASSYRTGPHEQYF. Combining the CDR3 with reference TRBV5-6 and TRBJ2-7 gives the whole variable domain DAGVTQSPTHLIKTRGQQVTLRCSPKSGHDTVSWYQQALGQGPQFIFQYYEEEERQRGNFPDRFSGHQFPNYSSELNVNALLLGDSALYLCASSYRTGPHEQYFGPGTRLTVT.

CDR3 DNA: TGTGCCACCAGTGATTCTGGCGGAGGGTCTCCAGATACGCAGTATTTT. It is translated as CATSDSGGGSPDTQYF. The rearrangement uses TRBV24-1 and TRBJ2-3, with a tentative D call TRBD2 (6 bases). The length of the CDR3 is 16 residues. V lost 2 bases, J lost 4 bases, and 15 bases lay in between. Germline V gene sequence: CDR1 KGHDR, CDR2 SFDVKD.

This clone was observed a few times. The sample contains more than one DNA sequence encoding this CDR3. The chain couples TRBV7-9 to TRBJ1-1, with D unresolved. The CDR3 has 13 amino acids. CDR1 and CDR2 from the germline V gene are SEHNR and FQNEAQ (reference sequence). Trimming pared 5 bases from V and 4 bases from J, leaving 11 bases between. The CDR3 reads CASSPGGSTEAFF. The CDR3 DNA follows: TGTGCCAGCAGCCCAGGCGGGAGCACTGAAGCTTTCTTT.

This clone has more than one count but fewer than ten. The V gene is TRBV5-1, the J gene TRBJ2-3, with 8 bases identical to TRBD2. Trimming cost V 0 bases and J 5 bases; bases outside gene matches: 11. In germline, CDR1 is SGHRS, CDR2 YFSETQ. The CDR3 covers 17 residues. The CDR3 is CASSLAYTGGGEDTQYF. DNA for the CDR3: TGCGCCAGCAGCTTGGCCTATACGGGAGGGGGTGAAGATACGCAGTATTTT.